This TCR beta chain was recovered during a study of T cell responses to AZD1222 COVID-19 vaccine. Study outcomes and limitations: Vaccine-associated CD4 TCRs ranged over spike, dominating at 160-218 and 743-854.

As for this clone: Its target is not known.

CDR1 and CDR2 (germline): KGHSH, LQKENI. V was trimmed by 0 bases and J by 0 bases, leaving 14 bases between them. This CDR3 comprises 17 residues. Sequencing was performed with immunoSEQ multiplex PCR; in TCRdb, only in-frame clones are kept and a portion is missing. The sample records under 200,000 clones, 88% being singletons. The rearrangement uses TRBV18 and TRBJ1-1; D is uncertain. Specimen: peripheral blood, collected on day 0 of AZD1222 vaccination. The clonotype was recovered from an adult in good health. CDR3 bases: TGTGCCAGCTCACCACCGCGTGGAGGAGGGATGAACACTGAAGCTTTCTTT. Its translation is CASSPPRGGGMNTEAFF.